The source of this T cell receptor (beta chain) is a study of OX40 agonist ivuxolimab in advanced cancers. Study context: Males comprised 75% to 90% of the group, whose mean age was approximately 60 years (range about 20 to 85).

Sequencing was performed with immunoSEQ multiplex PCR; in TCRdb, only in-frame clones are kept and a portion is missing. This table has about 79,000 clones, 70% to 85% appearing once. Germline CDR1 SGHRS, CDR2 YFSETQ. The V end was cut by 0 bases, the J end by 9 bases, with 19 bases between. The CDR3 is 17 residues long. The source material was CD4+ or CD8+ T cells sorted from blood, sampled in a trial of the OX40 agonist ivuxolimab. V and J are TRBV5-1 and TRBJ1-6; possibly TRBD1 for D (5 bases). This TCR was sampled from an adult with an advanced solid tumor such as melanoma, head and neck, liver or kidney cancer. The CDR3 here is CASSLGRDGAGGSPLHF. CDR3 sequence (DNA): TGCGCCAGCAGCTTGGGCAGGGATGGCGCCGGGGGTTCACCCCTCCACTTT.